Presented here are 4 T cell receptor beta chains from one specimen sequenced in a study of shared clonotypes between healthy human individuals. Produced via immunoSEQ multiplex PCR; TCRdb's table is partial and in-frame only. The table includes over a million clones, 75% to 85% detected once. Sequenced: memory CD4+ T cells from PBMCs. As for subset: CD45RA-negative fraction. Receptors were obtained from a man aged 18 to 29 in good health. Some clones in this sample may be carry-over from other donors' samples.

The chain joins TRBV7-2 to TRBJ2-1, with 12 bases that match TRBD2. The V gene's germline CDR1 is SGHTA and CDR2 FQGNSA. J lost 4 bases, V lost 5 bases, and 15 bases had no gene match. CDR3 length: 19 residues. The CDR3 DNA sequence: TGTGCCAGCAGCCGACTAGCGGGAGTGTTCCTGGGGTCTTACAATGAGCAGTTCTTC. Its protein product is CASSRLAGVFLGSYNEQFF.

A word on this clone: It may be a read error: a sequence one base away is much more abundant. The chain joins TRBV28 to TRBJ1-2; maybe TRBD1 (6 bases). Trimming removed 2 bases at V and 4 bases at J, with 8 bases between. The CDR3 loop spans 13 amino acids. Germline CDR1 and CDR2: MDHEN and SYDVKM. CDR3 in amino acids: CASSLGQFYGYTF. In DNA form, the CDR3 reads TGTGCCAGCAGTTTAGGACAGTTCTATGGCTACACCTTC.

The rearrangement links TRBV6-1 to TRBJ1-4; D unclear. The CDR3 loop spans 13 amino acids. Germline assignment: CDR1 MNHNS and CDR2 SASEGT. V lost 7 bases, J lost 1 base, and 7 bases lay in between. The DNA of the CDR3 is TGTGCCAGCACTGGGGTAACTAATGAAAAACTGTTTTTT. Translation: CASTGVTNEKLFF.

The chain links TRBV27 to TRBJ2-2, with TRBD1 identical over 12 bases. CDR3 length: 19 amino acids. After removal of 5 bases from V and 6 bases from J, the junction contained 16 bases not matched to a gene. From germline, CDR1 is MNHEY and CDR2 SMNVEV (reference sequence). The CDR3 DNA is TGTGCCAGCAGTCCTGGAGGAGCCCAGGGACAGGGGGCCTCCGGGGAGCTGTTTTTT. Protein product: CASSPGGAQGQGASGELFF.